The clone carrying this T cell receptor (beta chain) was detected once. The antigen is undetermined. These data originate in a study of CD8 T cells in ankylosing spondylitis. This CDR3 region has 14 residues. V was pared by 2 bases and J by 4 bases, with 4 bases of the junction left unmatched. Looked up from germline, CDR1 is LGHNA and CDR2 is YNFKEQ. Regarding the study as a whole: From matched ankylosing spondylitis synovial fluid, disease-linked clones were reportedly recovered at significantly enriched levels.

TCRdb re-analysed the 5' RACE reads in MiXCR, keeping a single row per CDR3 protein. The top ten hold roughly an eighth of the sample, which has about 100,000 distinct CDR3 sequences, less than 25% seen once. This sequence was found in a male donor with ankylosing spondylitis. Sequenced: synovial fluid, either unsorted or a sorted T cell fraction (not recorded which). V usage is TRBV4-2 and J usage is TRBJ2-5; 7 bases match TRBD1. The CDR3 DNA reads as TGTGCCAGCAGCCAAACACAGGGGCGAGAGACCCAGTACTTC. It yields the protein CASSQTQGRETQYF.